Listed here is a single T cell receptor beta chain. The data are from a study of cytomegalovirus exposure and HLA in healthy donors. Study context: Both the 120 validation repertoires and the roughly 700 first-cohort repertoires used the same platform, as reported by a later analysis.

Profiled with immunoSEQ multiplex PCR; TCRdb holds only in-frame clones, not every one. The table records about 78,000 clones, about 95% of them present only once. After removal of 9 bases from V and 5 bases from J, the junction contained 3 bases not matched to a gene. This CDR3 is built from 12 residues. The germline V gene encodes CDR1 LNHDA and CDR2 SQIVND (reference sequence). The TCR originated in a man between 18 and 35 years old in good health and CMV-seropositive. The J gene is TRBJ1-5, the V gene TRBV19; 8 nucleotides align to TRBD1. The sample consisted of PBMCs. The CDR3 region has the DNA TGTGCCAGCGGGACAGGTTATCAGCCCCAGCATTTT. Protein: CASGTGYQPQHF. Using reference TRBV19 and TRBJ1-5 for the parts outside the CDR3, the full variable domain is DGGITQSPKYLFRKEGQNVTLSCEQNLNHDAMYWYRQDPGQGLRLIYYSQIVNDFQKGDIAEGYSVSREKKESFPLTVTSAQKNPTAFYLCASGTGYQPQHFGDGTRLSIL.